Each of the 8 T cell receptor beta chains below was sequenced from the same sample in a study of blood T cell repertoires in COVID-19. TCRdb's table, derived via immunoSEQ multiplex PCR, lists solely in-frame clones and lacks some. In the table there are about 120,000 clones, 65% to 90% of which are singletons. Sample: peripheral blood. The receptors derive from a man aged 80 or over with active or convalescent COVID-19.

The chain uses TRBV5-4 and TRBJ1-2; TRBD1 matches at 8 bases. J gave up 2 bases and V 1 base, and 7 bases lay outside the gene matches. This CDR3 is 16 amino acids long. Germline V gene sequence: CDR1 SGHNT, CDR2 YYREEE (reference sequence). The CDR3 here is CASSLSVQGANYGYTF. CDR3 nucleotides: TGTGCCAGCAGCTTGTCGGTTCAGGGGGCAAACTATGGCTACACCTTC.

This clone was seen just once. This rearrangement joins TRBV6-6 to TRBJ1-3; 7 nucleotides agree with TRBD1. Germline CDR1 is MNHNY and CDR2 is SVGAGI (reference sequence). This CDR3 spans 18 amino acids. V dropped 5 bases and J dropped 0; count of bases not matched to a gene: 13. The CDR3 nucleotides are TGTGCCAGCAGTCCGACCTCGGGACAGCCTTCCTCTGGAAACACCATATATTTT. This gives the protein CASSPTSGQPSSGNTIYF.

The V call is TRBV6-2 or TRBV6-3, the J call TRBJ2-3; D is perhaps TRBD2 (6 bases). This CDR3 is built from 15 residues. Germline CDR1 MNHEY, CDR2 SVGEGT. V was pared by 6 bases and J by 1 base, with 14 bases between. The CDR3 DNA is TGTGCCAGCAGCCCCCACCAGCGGGGCACAGATACGCAGTATTTT. Protein product: CASSPHQRGTDTQYF.

The chain carries TRBV14 and TRBJ2-5; possibly TRBD1 for D (5 bases). The CDR3 spans 15 residues. V was trimmed by 4 bases and J by 4 bases, leaving 16 bases between them. Germline CDR1 SGHDN, CDR2 FVKESK. The chain's CDR3 is CASSRGRAVPETQYF. The DNA for the CDR3 is TGTGCCAGCAGCCGTGGCAGGGCCGTCCCAGAGACCCAGTACTTC. Combining the CDR3 with reference TRBV14 and TRBJ2-5 gives the whole variable domain EAGVTQFPSHSVIEKGQTVTLRCDPISGHDNLYWYRRVMGKEIKFLLHFVKESKQDESGMPNNRFLAERTGGTYSTLKVQPAELEDSGVYFCASSRGRAVPETQYFGPGTRLLVL.

This clone was recorded a few times. The chain links TRBV27 to TRBJ2-1; 8 nucleotides match TRBD2. With V trimmed by 2 bases and J by 0 bases, 3 bases remained unmatched. The germline V gene encodes CDR1 MNHEY and CDR2 SMNVEV (reference sequence). The CDR3 is 16 residues long. The CDR3 sequence: CASSLQTSGSYNEQFF. In DNA form, the CDR3 reads TGTGCCAGCAGTTTACAAACTAGCGGCTCCTACAATGAGCAGTTCTTC.

The rearrangement uses TRBV6-5 and TRBJ1-6; D is possibly TRBD1 (6 bases). Germline V gene sequence: CDR1 MNHEY, CDR2 SVGAGI. The CDR3 has 15 amino acids. V was cut by 5 bases and J by 2 bases, with 10 bases left in between. CDR3 loop: CASSRTEPYNSPLHF. The CDR3 bases are TGTGCCAGCAGTAGGACAGAACCCTATAATTCACCCCTCCACTTT.

This clone was detected a few times. J is TRBJ2-1 and V is TRBV5-1, with D unclear. Trimming stripped 4 bases from V and 2 bases from J, with 13 bases between. This CDR3 is 15 amino acids long. The germline gives CDR1 SGHRS, CDR2 YFSETQ. This chain's CDR3 is CASSASALAYNEQFF. In DNA, the CDR3 is TGCGCCAGCAGCGCCTCTGCATTAGCCTACAATGAGCAGTTCTTC. Filled out from reference TRBV5-1 and TRBJ2-1, the complete variable domain reads KAGVTQTPRYLIKTRGQQVTLSCSPISGHRSVSWYQQTPGQGLQFLFEYFSETQRNKGNFPGRFSGRQFSNSRSEMNVSTLELGDSALYLCASSASALAYNEQFFGPGTRLTVL.

This chain uses TRBV7-9 with TRBJ1-1; 7 bases map to TRBD1. The CDR3 extends over 14 amino acids. Germline V gives CDR1 SEHNR, CDR2 FQNEAQ (reference sequence). The V gene end was trimmed by 4 bases and the J gene end by 6 bases; junction bases not matched to a gene: 8. The CDR3 reads CASSSDRELPEAFF. As DNA, the CDR3 is TGTGCCAGCAGCTCCGACAGGGAGTTACCTGAAGCTTTCTTT.